One sample yielded the 23 T cell receptor beta chains listed below, sequenced in a study of blood T cell repertoires in COVID-19. The repertoire was sequenced with immunoSEQ multiplex PCR; TCRdb's copy has only in-frame clones and lacks some. The data show 150,000 to 180,000 clones, around 83% seen once. The sequencing sample was made of peripheral blood. The source of these receptors is a woman aged 60-75 years with acute or convalescent COVID-19.

V is TRBV6-5 and J is TRBJ1-4, with a possible D match to TRBD1 (5 bases). There are 13 residues in the CDR3. Looked up from germline, CDR1 is MNHEY and CDR2 is SVGAGI. V gave up 6 bases and J gave up 8 bases, with 13 bases separating them. The CDR3 nucleotides read TGTGCCAGCAGGCCGCGGGACTTCGAAAAACTGTTTTTT. Amino acids: CASRPRDFEKLFF.

The gene calls are TRBV5-1 and TRBJ1-6; D unclear. Per germline, CDR1 SGHRS and CDR2 YFSETQ. This CDR3 contains 15 residues. V lost 6 bases and J 3 bases, leaving 13 bases between the germline ends. Written as DNA, the CDR3 is TGCGCCAGCACCGGAGGTGTGGACTATAATTCACCCCTCCACTTT. It yields the protein CASTGGVDYNSPLHF.

V and J are TRBV3-1 (or the pseudogene TRBV3-2) and TRBJ2-7; no definite D call. This CDR3 has 13 amino acids. Deletions cut 6 bases from V and 3 bases from J, with 12 bases between. Germline-derived CDR1 and CDR2 are LGHDT and YNNKEL (reference sequence). The chain's CDR3 is CASSGQTLYEQYF. The DNA for the CDR3 is TGTGCCAGCAGTGGGCAGACACTCTACGAGCAGTACTTC.

This chain connects TRBV18 to TRBJ1-2; D is unresolved. From germline, CDR1 is KGHSH and CDR2 LQKENI. The germline V and J ends were trimmed by 6 bases and 0 bases, with 8 bases remaining between them. The CDR3 sequence is 13 residues long. CDR3: CASSSVANYGYTF. Written as DNA, the CDR3 is TGTGCCAGCTCTTCGGTCGCTAACTATGGCTACACCTTC.

This clone was recorded only once. The J gene is TRBJ2-5, the V gene TRBV9; 10 positions agree with TRBD2. V lost 0 bases and J lost 5; bases outside the gene matches: 16. CDR3 length: 19 residues. The germline V gene has CDR1 SGDLS and CDR2 YYNGEE. Here the CDR3 DNA reads TGTGCCAGCAGCGTAGGATCCAGCGGGGGGGCCACTGGATGGGAGACCCAGTACTTC. Residues: CASSVGSSGGATGWETQYF.

The gene calls are TRBV7-9 and TRBJ2-7, with a weak D call TRBD1 (5 bases). Trimming shortened V by 5 bases and J by 4 bases, and 30 bases separated the two germline ends. Germline V gene data show CDR1 as SEHNR and CDR2 as FQNEAQ (reference sequence). The CDR3 totals 19 residues. For the CDR3, the DNA is TGTGCCAGCAGCCACACTTACGCCCGTGGGGCAGGTCAGACTTACGAGCAGTACGTC. Encoded protein: CASSHTYARGAGQTYEQYV.

This chain connects TRBV12-3 or TRBV12-4 to TRBJ1-6; 7 nucleotides agree with TRBD1. V shed 5 bases and J 12 bases; nucleotides not matched to a gene: 4. CDR3 length: 12 amino acids. The CDR3: CASSPTGLPLHF. CDR3 bases: TGTGCCAGCAGTCCGACAGGGCTACCCCTCCACTTT.

The sample holds a few counts of this clone. The chain recombines TRBV9 with TRBJ2-2; no clear D gene. Germline loops: CDR1 SGDLS, CDR2 YYNGEE. CDR3 length: 15 residues. Trimming cost V 3 bases and J 4 bases, with 13 bases left between them. The CDR3 DNA follows: TGTGCCAGCAGCGCCACCCGCGGCGGCACCGGGGAGCTGTTTTTT. It yields the protein CASSATRGGTGELFF.

The V gene is TRBV12-5, the J gene TRBJ2-1; 9 nucleotides match TRBD2. V lost 6 bases, J lost 2 bases, and 8 bases stayed unmatched. The CDR3 has 16 amino acids. CDR1 LGHNT and CDR2 FRNRAP come from the germline V gene. In nucleotides, the CDR3 is TGTGCTAGTGGCCCCGAGGGACTAGCACCCTACAATGAGCAGTTCTTC. Protein product: CASGPEGLAPYNEQFF.

V is TRBV20-1 and J is TRBJ1-2; TRBD1 agrees at 7 bases. The CDR3 extends over 11 amino acids. CDR1 and CDR2 (germline): DFQATT, SNEGSKA (reference sequence). This chain's CDR3 is CGTGTAYGYTF. CDR3 coding DNA: TGCGGTACCGGGACAGCCTATGGCTACACCTTC.

As concerns this clone: In the same sample, other DNA sequences code for this CDR3. The chain links TRBV9 to TRBJ1-4, with a weak D call TRBD1 (6 bases). Trimming took 0 bases from V and 4 from J, leaving 7 bases between them. The CDR3 has 14 residues. Germline lookup yields CDR1 SGDLS and CDR2 YYNGEE. The CDR3 spells CASSVVDSNEKLFF. The CDR3 DNA reads TGTGCCAGCAGCGTAGTGGACAGTAATGAAAAACTGTTTTTT.

CDR3 loop: CASSDGQGGSYNEQFF. CDR3 nucleotides: TGCGCCAGCAGCGACGGGCAGGGAGGTTCCTACAATGAGCAGTTCTTC. The gene calls are TRBV10-1 and TRBJ2-1; D may be TRBD2 (6 bases). V was shortened by 6 bases and J by 1 base, with 16 bases between the two germline ends. CDR1 WNHNN and CDR2 SYGVQD come from the germline V gene (reference sequence). The CDR3 has 16 amino acids.

V is TRBV5-8 and J is TRBJ1-1; D possibly corresponds to TRBD1 (5 bases). This CDR3 is built from 14 residues. Germline loops: CDR1 SGHTS, CDR2 YDEGEE. Trimming shortened V by 2 bases and J by 1 base, and 9 bases separated the two germline ends. The CDR3 spells CASSFGGTNTEAFF. Here the CDR3 DNA reads TGTGCCAGCAGCTTCGGGGGGACGAACACTGAAGCTTTCTTT.

V and J are TRBV6-2 or TRBV6-3 and TRBJ1-2, with D unclear. This CDR3 contains 16 residues. V was trimmed by 2 bases and J by 4 bases, leaving 17 bases between them. CDR1 is MNHEY and CDR2 is SVGEGT in the germline V gene. DNA for the CDR3: TGTGCCAGCAGTTACGGACCCTCGGGAATCGGCTATGGCTACACCTTC. Residues: CASSYGPSGIGYGYTF.

The chain recombines TRBV9 with TRBJ2-5; 8 bases agree with TRBD2. J was trimmed by 5 bases and V by 4 bases; bases with no gene match: 10. Per the germline V gene, CDR1 is SGDLS and CDR2 is YYNGEE. CDR3 size: 15 residues. The CDR3 region has the DNA TGTGCCAGCAGCCGACGGGGGGGCCCGGGGGAGACCCAGTACTTC. It yields the protein CASSRRGGPGETQYF.

This chain uses TRBV5-8 with TRBJ1-5; no reliable D call. The CDR3 consists of 13 residues. V was clipped by 0 bases and J by 5 bases, with 6 bases between them. Germline loops: CDR1 SGHTS, CDR2 YDEGEE. The CDR3 loop is CASSLGYDQPQHF. Here the CDR3 DNA reads TGTGCCAGCAGCTTGGGCTACGATCAGCCCCAGCATTTT.

This sequence joins TRBV7-8 and TRBJ1-5; D might be TRBD1 (6 bases). There are 15 residues in the CDR3. V lost 2 bases to trimming and J lost 4 bases, with 12 bases between them. Germline CDR1 SGHVS, CDR2 FQNEAQ. The CDR3 nucleotides read TGTGCCAGCAGCTTATGGGGGGGCGGGAATCAGCCCCAGCATTTT. Its translation is CASSLWGGGNQPQHF.

The chain employs TRBV10-3 and TRBJ2-3, with 7 bases matching TRBD1. Trimming cost V 6 bases and J 2 bases; bases outside gene matches: 8. The CDR3 loop spans 15 amino acids. The V gene's germline CDR1 is ENHRY and CDR2 SYGVKD. The CDR3 DNA reads TGTGCCATCAGCGCAGGACAGGTACACACAGATACGCAGTATTTT. This translates into CAISAGQVHTDTQYF.

The chain combines TRBV11-2 with TRBJ1-1, with 8 bases that match TRBD1. Per the germline V gene, CDR1 is SGHAT and CDR2 is FQNNGV. V was pared by 5 bases and J by 7 bases, with 6 bases of the junction left unmatched. This CDR3 is 13 amino acids long. The CDR3 sequence: CASSLQGVVEAFF. In DNA, the CDR3 is TGTGCCAGCAGCCTACAGGGGGTGGTTGAAGCTTTCTTT.

The chain is built from TRBV2 and TRBJ2-2; unclear D gene. Germline assignment: CDR1 SNHLY and CDR2 FYNNEI. Deletions cut 2 bases from V and 1 base from J, with 5 bases between. The CDR3 has 14 amino acids. CDR3 region: CASSENRNTGELFF. As DNA, the CDR3 is TGTGCCAGCAGTGAAAACAGGAACACCGGGGAGCTGTTTTTT. The whole variable domain, remainder taken from reference TRBV2 and TRBJ2-2, is EPEVTQTPSHQVTQMGQEVILRCVPISNHLYFYWYRQILGQKVEFLVSFYNNEISEKSEIFDDQFSVERPDGSNFTLKIRSTKLEDSAMYFCASSENRNTGELFFGEGSRLTVL.

V is TRBV6-4 and J is TRBJ1-1; D is uncertain. From germline, CDR1 is MRHNA and CDR2 SNTAGT. The CDR3 spans 13 residues. V gave up 8 bases and J gave up 0 bases, with 10 bases separating them. CDR3: CASGQDMNTEAFF. The CDR3 DNA is TGTGCCAGCGGCCAAGATATGAACACTGAAGCTTTCTTT.

Only one count was recorded for this clone. The chain joins TRBV27 to TRBJ1-6; 8 nucleotides line up with TRBD1. Per germline, CDR1 MNHEY and CDR2 SMNVEV (reference sequence). Germline trimming cut 5 bases from V and 6 bases from J; bases unmatched to any gene: 9. There are 16 residues in the CDR3. DNA for the CDR3: TGTGCCAGCAGTCCCCAGGGGGCTTTAAGTAATTCACCCCTCCACTTT. This sequence encodes CASSPQGALSNSPLHF.

The chain combines TRBV9 with TRBJ2-3; 11 bases line up with TRBD1. From germline, CDR1 is SGDLS and CDR2 YYNGEE. The CDR3 loop spans 14 amino acids. With V trimmed by 3 bases and J by 7 bases, 4 bases remained unmatched. CDR3: CASSDRDRGNTQYF. The CDR3 coding sequence is TGTGCCAGCAGCGACCGGGACAGGGGGAATACGCAGTATTTT.